The 2 T cell receptor beta chains below come from one sample, sequenced in a study of blood T cell repertoires in COVID-19 (dated by TCRdb to about 2020). The library relied on the immunoSEQ multiplex PCR assay. Sourced from immuneACCESS, this table was stored by TCRdb with only in-frame sequences that have V and J called. A share of the clones is absent; for the studies checked, an unresolved V gene accounts for under half, and the remainder has no known explanation. Within this sample are about 130,000 clones, with about 84% of them counted one time only. Of the sample, more than 10% falls within the top ten clones. Sample: peripheral blood. These receptors came from a woman aged 60 to 75 with acute or convalescent COVID-19.

This rearrangement joins TRBV29-1 to TRBJ1-1; weak D call: TRBD1 (5 bases). The CDR3 spans 12 residues. Germline V gives CDR1 SQVTM, CDR2 ANQGSEA. CDR3 coding DNA: TGCAGGTGGTGGGGCCTGAACACTGAAGCTTTCTTT. Translation gives CRWWGLNTEAFF.

This clone was recorded once. The rearrangement joins TRBV6-5 to TRBJ1-4; unclear D gene. This CDR3 contains 15 residues. V was trimmed by 4 bases and J by 8 bases, leaving 17 bases between them. The V gene's germline CDR1 is MNHEY and CDR2 SVGAGI. The CDR3 coding sequence is TGTGCCAGCAGTTCCCCAGGCGTTGAACGGGAAAAACTGTTTTTT. Encoded protein: CASSSPGVEREKLFF.